These 9 T cell receptor beta chains originate from one sample sequenced in a study of T cells in Graves' hyperthyroidism and ophthalmopathy. RNA transcripts served as the template for amplifying TCR beta CDR3 regions. In the first-round RT-PCR of the TCR CDR3, the HTBI primer set was used. A single record per CDR3 protein comes from TCRdb applying MiXCR to the multiplex PCR reads. The sample includes about 540,000 distinct CDR3 sequences, around 45% of them seen just once. The sequenced sample was peripheral blood or thyroid tissue (not recorded which). The receptors here all came from a woman aged 18-29 years with Graves' hyperthyroidism.

This clonotype was found a few times. This chain links TRBV20-1 with TRBJ2-5; 8 bases align to TRBD2. Losses at the gene ends were 3 bases for V and 4 bases for J; bases not matched to a gene: 10. The CDR3 has 15 amino acids. The germline CDR1 and CDR2 sequences are DFQATT and SNEGSKA (reference sequence). The CDR3 region is CSASGDSGKRETQYF. Written as DNA, the CDR3 is TGCAGTGCTAGTGGTGATAGCGGGAAGCGAGAGACCCAGTACTTC.

This clonotype was detected a few times. The chain links TRBV6-5 to TRBJ2-2; 9 bases are shared with TRBD1. The CDR3 is made up of 15 amino acids. In germline, CDR1 is MNHEY, CDR2 SVGAGI. With 5 bases clipped from V and 1 base from J, the junction kept 2 bases outside the gene matches. CDR3 coding DNA: TGTGCCAGCAGTGGGGGACAGGGGAACACCGGGGAGCTGTTTTTT. It specifies CASSGGQGNTGELFF.

This chain links TRBV7-3 with TRBJ2-5; no definite D call. This CDR3 is built from 9 residues. CDR1 is SGHTA, CDR2 FQGTGA, per germline. CDR3 DNA: TGTGCTAGATATGAGACCCAGTACTTC. Translation: CARYETQYF.

The chain couples TRBV7-6 to TRBJ1-2; possible D gene TRBD1, 5 bases. CDR1 SGHVS and CDR2 FNYEAQ come from the germline V gene. The CDR3 contains 15 residues. Trimming pared 1 base from V and 4 bases from J, leaving 13 bases between. The CDR3 protein is CASSLVGALIYGYTF. CDR3 DNA sequence: TGTGCCAGCAGCTTAGTCGGGGCTCTCATCTATGGCTACACCTTC.

The DNA for the CDR3 is TGCAGCGTTGAAGACGGGACAGTCTCTGGAAACACCATATATTTT. It encodes CSVEDGTVSGNTIYF. The rearrangement joins TRBV29-1 to TRBJ1-3; 7 bases align to TRBD1. Trimming at V came to 0 bases and at J to 0 bases, leaving 2 bases not matched to a gene. The CDR3 contains 15 residues. Germline assignment: CDR1 SQVTM and CDR2 ANQGSEA. The whole variable domain, filled in from reference TRBV29-1 and TRBJ1-3, reads SAVISQKPSRDICQRGTSLTIQCQVDSQVTMMFWYRQQPGQSLTLIATANQGSEATYESGFVIDKFPISRPNLTFSTLTVSNMSPEDSSIYLCSVEDGTVSGNTIYFGEGSWLTVV.

This clonotype was seen a single time. Germline and junction disagree at one end, which may indicate a read error. The V gene is TRBV4-1, the J gene TRBJ1-4; 7 bases agree with TRBD1. The germline CDR1 and CDR2 sequences are MGHRA and YSYEKL. This CDR3 comprises 12 residues. CDR3 sequence reads: CASSQGDSYLFF. CDR3 nucleotides: TGTGCCAGCAGCCAAGGGGACAGTTACCTGTTTTTT.

The V gene is TRBV7-6, the J gene TRBJ2-5; D possibly corresponds to TRBD1 (6 bases). There are 14 residues in the CDR3. Germline lookup yields CDR1 SGHVS and CDR2 FNYEAQ. With 5 bases removed from V and 5 bases from J, the gap between germline ends came to 15 bases. Here the CDR3 reads CASSQTGIEETQYF. The CDR3 DNA reads TGTGCCAGCAGCCAAACAGGGATTGAGGAGACCCAGTACTTC.

The chain is built from TRBV2 and TRBJ2-7; possible D gene TRBD2, 5 bases. Trimming shortened V by 5 bases and J by 0 bases, and 17 bases separated the two germline ends. The CDR3 spans 16 residues. CDR1 is SNHLY, CDR2 FYNNEI, per germline. CDR3 DNA sequence: TGTGCCAGCAGTTACTCGCCTAGCAGGAGCTCCTACGAGCAGTACTTC. This translates into CASSYSPSRSSYEQYF.

The chain recombines TRBV5-4 with TRBJ2-6; a possible D gene is TRBD2 (6 bases). The CDR3 loop spans 19 amino acids. Germline CDR1 reads SGHNT; CDR2 reads YYREEE (reference sequence). The V end lost 3 bases, the J end lost 1 base, and 20 bases lay between the germline ends. CDR3 sequence reads: CASSSPGVTIISGANVLTF. DNA for the CDR3: TGTGCCAGCAGCTCCCCGGGAGTCACAATCATTTCTGGGGCCAACGTCCTGACTTTC.